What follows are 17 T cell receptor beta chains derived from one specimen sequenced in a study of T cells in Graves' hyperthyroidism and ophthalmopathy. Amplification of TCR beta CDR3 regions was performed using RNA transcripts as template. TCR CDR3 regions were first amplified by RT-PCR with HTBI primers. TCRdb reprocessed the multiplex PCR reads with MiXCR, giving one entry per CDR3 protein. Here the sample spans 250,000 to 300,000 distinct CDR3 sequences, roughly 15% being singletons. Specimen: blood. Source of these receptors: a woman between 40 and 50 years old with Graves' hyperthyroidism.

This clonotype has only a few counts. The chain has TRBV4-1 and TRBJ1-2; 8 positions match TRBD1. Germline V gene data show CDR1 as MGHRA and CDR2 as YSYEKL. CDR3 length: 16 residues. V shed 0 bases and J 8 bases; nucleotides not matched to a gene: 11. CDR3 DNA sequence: TGCGCCAGCAGCCAAGAAAGTTCAGGGGGCCCTCGGGGCTACACCTTC. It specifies CASSQESSGGPRGYTF.

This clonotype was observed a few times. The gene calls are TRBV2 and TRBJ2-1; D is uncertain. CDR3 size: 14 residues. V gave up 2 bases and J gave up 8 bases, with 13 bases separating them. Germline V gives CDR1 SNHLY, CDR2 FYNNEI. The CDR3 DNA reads TGTGCCAGCAGTGAACGGGCGCCACGGGATGAGCAGTTCTTC. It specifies CASSERAPRDEQFF. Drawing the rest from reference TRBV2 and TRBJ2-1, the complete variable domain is EPEVTQTPSHQVTQMGQEVILRCVPISNHLYFYWYRQILGQKVEFLVSFYNNEISEKSEIFDDQFSVERPDGSNFTLKIRSTKLEDSAMYFCASSERAPRDEQFFGPGTRLTVL.

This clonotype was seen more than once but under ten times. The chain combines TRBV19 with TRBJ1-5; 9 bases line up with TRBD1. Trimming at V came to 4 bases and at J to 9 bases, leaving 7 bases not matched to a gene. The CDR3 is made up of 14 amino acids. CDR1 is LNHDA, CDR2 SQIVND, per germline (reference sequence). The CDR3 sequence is CASSTGTGLGPQHF. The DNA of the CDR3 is TGTGCCAGTAGTACCGGGACAGGGCTGGGGCCCCAGCATTTT. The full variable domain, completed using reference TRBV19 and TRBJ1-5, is DGGITQSPKYLFRKEGQNVTLSCEQNLNHDAMYWYRQDPGQGLRLIYYSQIVNDFQKGDIAEGYSVSREKKESFPLTVTSAQKNPTAFYLCASSTGTGLGPQHFGDGTRLSIL.

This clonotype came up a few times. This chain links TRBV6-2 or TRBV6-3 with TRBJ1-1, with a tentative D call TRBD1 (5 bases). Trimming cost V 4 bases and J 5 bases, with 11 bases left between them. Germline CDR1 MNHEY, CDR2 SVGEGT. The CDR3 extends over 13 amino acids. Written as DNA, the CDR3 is TGTGCCAGCAGTTTGGGGACTAGGACTGAAGCTTTCTTT. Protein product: CASSLGTRTEAFF.

CDR3: CASSGPGLAGGPYNEQFF. CDR3 DNA sequence: TGTGCCAGCAGTGGGCCGGGACTAGCGGGAGGACCATACAATGAGCAGTTCTTC. The genes are TRBV6-1 and TRBJ2-1, with 15 bases identical to TRBD2. Per the germline V gene, CDR1 is MNHNS and CDR2 is SASEGT. V lost 4 bases and J lost 4; bases outside the gene matches: 8. The length of the CDR3 is 18 residues.

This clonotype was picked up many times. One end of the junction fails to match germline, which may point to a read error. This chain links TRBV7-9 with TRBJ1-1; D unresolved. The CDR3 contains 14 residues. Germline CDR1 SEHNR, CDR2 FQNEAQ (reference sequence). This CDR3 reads CASSLGQVNTEAFF. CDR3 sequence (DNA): TGTGCCAGCAGTTTAGGGCAAGTGAACACTGAAGCTTTCTTT.

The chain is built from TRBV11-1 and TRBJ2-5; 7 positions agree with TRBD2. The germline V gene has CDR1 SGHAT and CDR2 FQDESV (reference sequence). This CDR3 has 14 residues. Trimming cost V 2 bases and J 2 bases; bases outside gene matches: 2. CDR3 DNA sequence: TGTGCCAGCAGCTTACTAGCGGTACAAGAGACCCAGTACTTC. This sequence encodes CASSLLAVQETQYF.

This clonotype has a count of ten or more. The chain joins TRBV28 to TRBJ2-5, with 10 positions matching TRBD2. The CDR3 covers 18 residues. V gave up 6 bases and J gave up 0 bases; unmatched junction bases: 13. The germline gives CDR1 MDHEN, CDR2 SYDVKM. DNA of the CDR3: TGTGCCAGCAGCCTCAGGACTAGCGGAACATGGAACCAAGAGACCCAGTACTTC. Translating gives CASSLRTSGTWNQETQYF.

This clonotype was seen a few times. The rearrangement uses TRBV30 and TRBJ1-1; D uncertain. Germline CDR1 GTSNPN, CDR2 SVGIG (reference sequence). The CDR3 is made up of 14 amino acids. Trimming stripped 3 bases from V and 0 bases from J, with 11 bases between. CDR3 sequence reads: CAWRNGNLNTEAFF. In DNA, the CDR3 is TGTGCCTGGAGGAACGGTAACTTGAACACTGAAGCTTTCTTT.

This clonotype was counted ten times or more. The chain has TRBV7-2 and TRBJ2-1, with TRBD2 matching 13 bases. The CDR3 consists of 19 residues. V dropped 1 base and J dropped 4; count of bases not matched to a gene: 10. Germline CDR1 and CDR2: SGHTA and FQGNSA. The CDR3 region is CASSLGRGTSGTKYNEQFF. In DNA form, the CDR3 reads TGTGCCAGCAGCTTAGGGAGAGGGACTAGCGGGACTAAATACAATGAGCAGTTCTTC.

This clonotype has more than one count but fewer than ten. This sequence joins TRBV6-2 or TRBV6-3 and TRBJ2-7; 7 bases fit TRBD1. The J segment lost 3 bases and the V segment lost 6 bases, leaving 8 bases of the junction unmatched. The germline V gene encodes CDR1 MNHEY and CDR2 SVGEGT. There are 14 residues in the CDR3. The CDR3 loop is CASRPGQENYEQYF. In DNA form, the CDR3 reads TGTGCCAGCAGACCCGGACAGGAGAACTACGAGCAGTACTTC.

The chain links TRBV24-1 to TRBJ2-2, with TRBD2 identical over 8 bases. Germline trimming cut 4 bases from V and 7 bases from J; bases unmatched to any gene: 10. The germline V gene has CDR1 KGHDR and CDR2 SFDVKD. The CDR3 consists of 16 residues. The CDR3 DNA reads TGTGCCACCAGTGACCGAGCGGGAGCTGAGGTCGGGGAGCTGTTTTTT. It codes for CATSDRAGAEVGELFF.

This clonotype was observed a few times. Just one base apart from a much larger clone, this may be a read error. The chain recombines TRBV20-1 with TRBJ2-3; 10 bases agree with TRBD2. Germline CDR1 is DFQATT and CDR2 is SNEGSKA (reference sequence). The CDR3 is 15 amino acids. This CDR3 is CSASPLAGRTGTQYF. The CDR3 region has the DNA TGCAGTGCTAGTCCACTAGCGGGACGCACAGGTACGCAGTATTTT.

The CDR3 reads CASSPSGHPGETQYF. The CDR3 coding sequence is TGTGCCAGCAGCCCATCAGGGCACCCAGGGGAGACCCAGTACTTC. The J gene is TRBJ2-5, the V gene TRBV12-3 or TRBV12-4; D might be TRBD1 (5 bases). CDR3 length: 15 amino acids. The V and J ends lost 6 bases and 5 bases respectively, with 19 bases between them.

Here the CDR3 DNA reads TGTGCCAGCAGTCCGAAGACCCACTCGACTAGCGGGAGAAGGAATGAGCAGTTCTTC. Its protein product is CASSPKTHSTSGRRNEQFF. The gene calls are TRBV27 and TRBJ2-1, with 12 bases fitting TRBD2. Germline-derived CDR1 and CDR2 are MNHEY and SMNVEV (reference sequence). This CDR3 is 19 amino acids long. V gave up 5 bases and J gave up 7 bases; unmatched junction bases: 18.

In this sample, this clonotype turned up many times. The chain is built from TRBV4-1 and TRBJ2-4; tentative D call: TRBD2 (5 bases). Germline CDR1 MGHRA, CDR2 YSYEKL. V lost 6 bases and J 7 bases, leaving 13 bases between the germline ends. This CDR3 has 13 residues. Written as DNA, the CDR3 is TGCGCCAGCAGTCGAAGCGGTACCAACATTCAGTACTTC. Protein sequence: CASSRSGTNIQYF.

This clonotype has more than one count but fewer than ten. The CDR3, as DNA: TGCAGTGCCCTCGGGCCAGGGAGGGTCTACGAGCAGTACTTC. Translated, it gives CSALGPGRVYEQYF. The J gene is TRBJ2-7, the V gene TRBV20-1; 7 nucleotides line up with TRBD2. CDR3 length: 14 residues. Germline V gene lookup returns CDR1 DFQATT and CDR2 SNEGSKA (reference sequence). Unmatched junction bases numbered 11, after V lost 6 bases and J lost 3 bases.